This T cell receptor beta chain came from a study of radiotherapy plus CTLA-4 blockade in lung cancer. Whole-study findings and limits: Dynamics of early blood T cell clones, together with interferon-beta, were reportedly the best predictors of response. Blood TCR clones of tumor origin expanded after radiotherapy plus ipilimumab.

In regard to this clone: Its antigen is currently unknown.

Here immunoSEQ multiplex PCR was the method, and the copy in TCRdb shows in-frame clones only, minus some. The sample yields about 80,000 clones, 85% to 90% seen once. Patients with chemo-refractory metastatic non-small-cell lung cancer received focal radiation plus CTLA-4 blockade with ipilimumab. This CDR3 comprises 12 residues. CDR1 is SEHNR, CDR2 FQNEAQ, per germline (reference sequence). The ends were cut back, 5 bases at V and 3 bases at J, with 7 bases in the middle. The receptor was derived from a human donor with non-small cell lung cancer who had stable disease on radiotherapy plus ipilimumab. The chain links TRBV7-9 to TRBJ1-2; no definite D call. Sequenced material: peripheral blood, taken from a patient treated with radiotherapy plus ipilimumab. CDR3 sequence: CASSNTHYGYTF. The CDR3 bases are TGTGCCAGCAGCAACACCCACTATGGCTACACCTTC.